Following are 19 T cell receptor beta chains from one sample sequenced in a study of OX40 agonist ivuxolimab in advanced cancers. Sequenced by immunoSEQ multiplex PCR; TCRdb stores in-frame clones only, minus some. The table shows tens of thousands of clones, with around 85% occurring only once. Sequenced here: CD4+ or CD8+ T cells sorted from blood, sampled in a trial of the OX40 agonist ivuxolimab. Receptor source: an adult with an advanced solid tumor such as melanoma, head and neck, liver or kidney cancer.

This clone was seen more than once but under ten times. J is TRBJ2-1 and V is TRBV7-3; maybe TRBD2 (6 bases). Trimming removed 5 bases from V and 6 bases from J, with 14 bases in between. The CDR3 runs 14 residues. Per germline, CDR1 SGHTA and CDR2 FQGTGA. The CDR3 nucleotides are TGTGCCAGCAGCCGCCCGGGACTCCTCAATGAGCAGTTCTTC. Translating gives CASSRPGLLNEQFF.

This chain joins TRBV11-2 and TRBJ2-2; no firm D call. This CDR3 contains 17 residues. Germline assignment: CDR1 SGHAT and CDR2 FQNNGV. Trimming removed 3 bases at V and 4 bases at J, with 18 bases between. CDR3 coding DNA: TGTGCCAGCAGCTTGGTTGGTCTCCGAAGATTCACCGGGGAGCTGTTTTTT. Amino acids: CASSLVGLRRFTGELFF.

This clone was seen a handful of times. The rearrangement joins TRBV29-1 to TRBJ1-4, with 9 bases lining up with TRBD1. Germline lookup yields CDR1 SQVTM and CDR2 ANQGSEA. The CDR3 totals 13 residues. Germline trimming cut 7 bases from V and 7 bases from J; bases unmatched to any gene: 7. CDR3 sequence reads: CSAVGTGFEKLFF. In nucleotides, the CDR3 is TGCAGCGCCGTCGGGACAGGGTTTGAAAAACTGTTTTTT.

The chain carries TRBV7-9 and TRBJ1-5; 11 nucleotides align to TRBD1. Losses at the gene ends were 1 base for V and 4 bases for J; bases not matched to a gene: 6. The CDR3 length is 17 residues. Germline-derived CDR1 and CDR2 are SEHNR and FQNEAQ (reference sequence). CDR3 sequence (DNA): TGTGCCAGCAGCTTAGGGACAGGGGGCGCGGGGAATCAGCCCCAGCATTTT. This sequence encodes CASSLGTGGAGNQPQHF.

V usage is TRBV7-2 and J usage is TRBJ1-2; D is undetermined. Germline values: CDR1 SGHTA, CDR2 FQGNSA. CDR3 length: 15 residues. V lost 5 bases and J 8 bases, leaving 21 bases between the germline ends. CDR3 region: CASSTESQWLRGYTF. CDR3 DNA sequence: TGTGCCAGCAGCACGGAATCGCAGTGGTTGCGGGGCTACACCTTC.

The chain combines TRBV19 with TRBJ2-1; 7 bases fit TRBD1. The germline V gene encodes CDR1 LNHDA and CDR2 SQIVND (reference sequence). The V gene end was trimmed by 4 bases and the J gene end by 3 bases; junction bases not matched to a gene: 12. CDR3 length equals 17 residues. The CDR3 bases are TGTGCCAGTAGTAGGACCGAGGGACAGCCCTACTACAATGAGCAGTTCTTC. Amino acid sequence: CASSRTEGQPYYNEQFF.

The chain couples TRBV5-4 to TRBJ1-1; D may be TRBD1 (6 bases). Germline loops: CDR1 SGHNT, CDR2 YYREEE (reference sequence). The CDR3 runs to 13 residues. V lost 4 bases, J lost 2 bases, and 9 bases lay in between. The CDR3 spells CASSKDSNTEAFF. DNA of the CDR3: TGTGCCAGCAGCAAGGACAGCAACACTGAAGCTTTCTTT.

The V call is TRBV5-8, the J call TRBJ1-3; D unclear. The CDR3 length is 13 residues. Trimming took 5 bases from V and 4 from J, leaving 10 bases between them. CDR1 and CDR2 (germline): SGHTS, YDEGEE. The CDR3 DNA follows: TGTGCCAGCAGTTTCGAAGTCGGAAACACCATATATTTT. Its translation: CASSFEVGNTIYF. Using reference TRBV5-8 and TRBJ1-3 for the parts outside the CDR3, the full variable domain is EAGVTQSPTHLIKTRGQQATLRCSPISGHTSVYWYQQALGLGLQFLLWYDEGEERNRGNFPPRFSGRQFPNYSSELNVNALELEDSALYLCASSFEVGNTIYFGEGSWLTVV.

The rearrangement links TRBV29-1 to TRBJ1-2; 7 positions match TRBD1. With V trimmed by 4 bases and J by 2 bases, 7 bases remained unmatched. This CDR3 region has 14 residues. Germline CDR1 SQVTM, CDR2 ANQGSEA. The CDR3 DNA reads as TGCAGCGTTGGAGACTCACAGGGGAACTATGGCTACACCTTC. It codes for CSVGDSQGNYGYTF.

The rearrangement joins TRBV19 to TRBJ2-7; D not certain. The ends were cut back, 5 bases at V and 5 bases at J, with 10 bases in the middle. The CDR3 loop spans 12 amino acids. Germline V gene lookup returns CDR1 LNHDA and CDR2 SQIVND (reference sequence). CDR3 region: CASSSRIDEQYF. CDR3 DNA: TGTGCCAGTAGTTCTAGGATCGACGAGCAGTACTTC.

This sequence joins TRBV19 and TRBJ1-6; D might be TRBD1 (5 bases). Looked up from germline, CDR1 is LNHDA and CDR2 is SQIVND (reference sequence). This CDR3 comprises 14 residues. V lost 10 bases and J lost 8, with 18 bases in between. CDR3 amino acids: CATQTGGRDSPLHF. CDR3 nucleotide sequence: TGTGCCACACAGACGGGGGGAAGAGATTCACCCCTCCACTTT.

The CDR3 DNA follows: TGTGCCAGCAGTCCACAGGGGGCGGACACCGGGGAGCTGTTTTTT. It encodes CASSPQGADTGELFF. This chain uses TRBV7-2 with TRBJ2-2; 9 nucleotides line up with TRBD1. V was pared by 6 bases and J by 3 bases, with 5 bases of the junction left unmatched. Germline V gene sequence: CDR1 SGHTA, CDR2 FQGNSA. There are 15 residues in the CDR3.

This clone was seen just once. In DNA form, the CDR3 reads TGTGCCAGCAGGAAAGGGTTTGGAGAGACCCAGTACTTC. It translates to CASRKGFGETQYF. V and J are TRBV7-2 and TRBJ2-5, with D uncertain. The CDR3 contains 13 residues. V shed 6 bases and J shed 4 bases, with 12 bases lying between them. In germline, CDR1 is SGHTA, CDR2 FQGNSA.

To note about this clone: At one end, the junction sequence differs from germline, possibly due to a read error. At the DNA level, this CDR3 is encoded by other sequences in the same sample as well. The rearrangement uses TRBV7-3 and TRBJ2-7; 10 positions agree with TRBD1. The germline gives CDR1 SGHTA, CDR2 FQGTGA. The CDR3 is made up of 16 amino acids. The CDR3 reads CASSSRRDRGTLEQYF. CDR3 nucleotides: TGTGCCAGCAGCTCTCGCCGGGACAGGGGAACCCTCGAGCAGTATTTC.

This clone came up once. CDR3 DNA sequence: TGTGCCAGCAGCGTAGGAGGGAACGCCTACAATGAGCAGTTCTTC. As protein: CASSVGGNAYNEQFF. The chain recombines TRBV9 with TRBJ2-1, with D perhaps TRBD2 (5 bases). V gave up 0 bases and J gave up 2 bases, with 9 bases separating them. Germline V CDR1 and CDR2: SGDLS, YYNGEE. There are 15 residues in the CDR3.

CDR3 nucleotide sequence: TGCGCCAGCAGCTTGTCAAGGGCAGGGAAAGAGACCCAGTACTTC. It encodes CASSLSRAGKETQYF. The chain couples TRBV5-1 to TRBJ2-5; TRBD1 might be the D (5 bases). Trimming took 1 base from V and 3 from J, leaving 13 bases between them. This CDR3 has 15 residues. The germline gives CDR1 SGHRS, CDR2 YFSETQ. Combining the CDR3 with reference TRBV5-1 and TRBJ2-5 gives the whole variable domain KAGVTQTPRYLIKTRGQQVTLSCSPISGHRSVSWYQQTPGQGLQFLFEYFSETQRNKGNFPGRFSGRQFSNSRSEMNVSTLELGDSALYLCASSLSRAGKETQYFGPGTRLLVL.

The chain couples TRBV6-6 to TRBJ1-1; maybe TRBD1 (5 bases). CDR3 size: 13 residues. Germline V gene sequence: CDR1 MNHNY, CDR2 SVGAGI (reference sequence). The germline V and J ends were trimmed by 5 bases and 0 bases, with 7 bases remaining between them. The CDR3 protein is CASSRQLNTEAFF. The CDR3 nucleotides are TGTGCCAGCAGTCGACAGTTGAACACTGAAGCTTTCTTT.

This clone has just one count. The rearrangement links TRBV11-2 to TRBJ1-2, with TRBD1 identical over 7 bases. Per the germline V gene, CDR1 is SGHAT and CDR2 is FQNNGV. V lost 5 bases, J lost 4 bases, and 10 bases stayed unmatched. The CDR3 contains 15 residues. CDR3 bases: TGTGCCAGCAGCAGACTCCCGGGACAGATCTATGGCTACACCTTC. Its translation is CASSRLPGQIYGYTF.

The chain joins TRBV2 to TRBJ1-2; 8 bases are a match to TRBD1. V trimming: 3 bases; J trimming: 5 bases; junction bases outside the gene matches: 5. This CDR3 contains 14 residues. The V gene's germline CDR1 is SNHLY and CDR2 FYNNEI. The CDR3 here is CASSDQGAEYGYTF. Here the CDR3 DNA reads TGTGCCAGCAGTGACCAGGGGGCCGAATATGGCTACACCTTC.